This is a list of T cell receptor beta chains from one sample in a study of cytomegalovirus exposure and HLA in healthy donors. Using immunoSEQ multiplex PCR, the repertoire was profiled, and TCRdb retains in-frame clones only, with some absent. The repertoire includes about 120,000 clones, roughly 80% of them detected once, and more than 3% sits in the top ten. The sequencing sample was made of PBMCs. These receptors all stem from a man younger than 35 in good health and CMV-seropositive. CDR3s include the opening cysteine and the closing phenylalanine or tryptophan. A D gene is named only where the DNA matches it firmly. Size is stated for part of the rows, as once, few or many counts, or as a class when the clone is expanded.

size: .; D: TRBD1; V: TRBV9; J: TRBJ1-3; DNA: TGTGCCAGCAGCTCCCCAGGGGGCAGTTCTGGAAACACCATATATTTT; CDR3: CASSSPGGSSGNTIYF
size: .; D: TRBD1; V: TRBV2; J: TRBJ1-4; DNA: TGTGCCAGCAGTGAGGCTCCGGGACAGGGTGAAAAACTGTTTTTT; CDR3: CASSEAPGQGEKLFF
size: .; D: TRBD1; V: TRBV6-6; J: TRBJ1-5; DNA: TGTGCCAGCAGTTACCGGACAGGGGGCCCAAATCAGCCCCAGCATTTT; CDR3: CASSYRTGGPNQPQHF
size: .; D: TRBD1; V: TRBV5-6; J: TRBJ1-5; DNA: TGTGCCAGCAGCTTCTGGGACAGGCATCAGCCCCAGCATTTT; CDR3: CASSFWDRHQPQHF
size: .; D: TRBD2; V: TRBV30; J: TRBJ2-1; DNA: TGTGCCTGGAGTCCTCCGACTAGCGCCGAGTACAATGAGCAGTTCTTC; CDR3: CAWSPPTSAEYNEQFF
size: few; D: .; V: TRBV6-1; J: TRBJ2-3; DNA: TGTGCCAGCAGTGAGGGGGCTCTGTCAGATACGCAGTATTTT; CDR3: CASSEGALSDTQYF
size: .; D: TRBD1; V: TRBV5-6; J: TRBJ2-3; DNA: TGTGCCAGCAGCTCGGCAGGGGGCTTGGCAGATACGCAGTATTTT; CDR3: CASSSAGGLADTQYF
size: .; D: TRBD2; V: TRBV2; J: TRBJ2-3; DNA: TGTGCCAGCAGTCCCAGCGGGGTAAAAGATACGCAGTATTTT; CDR3: CASSPSGVKDTQYF
size: .; D: TRBD1; V: TRBV6-5; J: TRBJ2-2; DNA: TGTGCCAGCAGGAGGGAACAGGGGGCAGGCGGGGAGCTGTTTTTT; CDR3: CASRREQGAGGELFF
size: .; D: TRBD2; V: TRBV7-2; J: TRBJ2-3; DNA: TGTGCCAGTGGAGCGGCGGGGGGGGTTAGAGATACGCAGTATTTT; CDR3: CASGAAGGVRDTQYF
size: .; D: .; V: TRBV6-1; J: TRBJ1-1; DNA: TGTGCCAGCAGTGAAGCCGCGGCAGGGGAAGCTTTCTTT; CDR3: CASSEAAAGEAFF
size: few; D: .; V: TRBV7-2; J: TRBJ1-4; DNA: TGTGCCAGCAGCCGGGGGGCTGTAAATGAAAAACTGTTTTTT; CDR3: CASSRGAVNEKLFF
size: .; D: .; V: TRBV7-6; J: TRBJ2-7; DNA: TGTGCCAGCAGCTTGGAGCAGAACTCCTACGAGCAGTACTTC; CDR3: CASSLEQNSYEQYF
size: once; D: TRBD2; V: TRBV11-2; J: TRBJ2-5; DNA: TGTGCCAGCAGCTTAGGGCGTTCGGGGGGGGCAAACCAAGAGACCCAGTACTTC; CDR3: CASSLGRSGGANQETQYF
size: .; D: .; V: TRBV5-4; J: TRBJ2-2; DNA: TGTGCCAGCAGCTCGGCTGGCAGGGCCAGCACCGGGGAGCTGTTTTTT; CDR3: CASSSAGRASTGELFF
size: .; D: TRBD2; V: TRBV6-6; J: TRBJ2-7; DNA: TGTGCCACCGGGGGGGGCTACGAGCAGTACTTC; CDR3: CATGGGYEQYF
size: .; D: .; V: TRBV5-6; J: TRBJ1-6; DNA: TGTGCCAGCAGCTTGGGCCCAATGGGCTCACCCCTCCACTTT; CDR3: CASSLGPMGSPLHF
size: .; D: .; V: TRBV6-4; J: TRBJ1-3; DNA: TGTGCCAGCAGGCAGGGATCTGGTGGAAACACCATATATTTT; CDR3: CASRQGSGGNTIYF
size: few; D: TRBD2; V: TRBV6-5; J: TRBJ2-1; DNA: TGTGCCAGCAGTCCGGGACTAGCGAATGAGCAGTTCTTC; CDR3: CASSPGLANEQFF
size: .; D: TRBD1; V: TRBV13; J: TRBJ2-7; DNA: TGTGCCAGCAGCTGGGGTAGAGGGGGCACCTACGAGCAGTACTTC; CDR3: CASSWGRGGTYEQYF
size: .; D: .; V: TRBV11-2; J: TRBJ1-2; DNA: TGTGCCAGCAGCTTAGCCCGCAGGGGTGGCTACACCTTC; CDR3: CASSLARRGGYTF
size: .; D: .; V: TRBV6-5; J: TRBJ1-1; DNA: TGTGCCAGCAGTTATTCCAGGGTGAACACTGAAGCTTTCTTT; CDR3: CASSYSRVNTEAFF
size: few; D: .; V: TRBV7-9; J: TRBJ1-5; DNA: TGTTCCAGCAGCCCAGGAGGGGATCAGCCCCAGCATTTT; CDR3: CSSSPGGDQPQHF
size: .; D: .; V: TRBV21-1; J: TRBJ1-3; DNA: TGTGCCAGCAGCAAAGTCCAAAGCCGTGGAAACACCATATATTTT; CDR3: CASSKVQSRGNTIYF
size: .; D: TRBD1; V: TRBV30; J: TRBJ1-3; DNA: TGTGCCTGGGACAGGGGGCTCAGAAACACCATATATTTT; CDR3: CAWDRGLRNTIYF
size: .; D: TRBD1; V: TRBV7-2; J: TRBJ1-2; DNA: TGTGCCAGCAGCTTAGCGGGCCCGGGACAGGGGTGGGGCTACACCTTC; CDR3: CASSLAGPGQGWGYTF
size: .; D: .; V: TRBV29-1; J: TRBJ1-2; DNA: TGCAGCGCCTCTGAAGGGGCCGGTGGCTACACCTTC; CDR3: CSASEGAGGYTF
size: .; D: TRBD2; V: TRBV6-4; J: TRBJ2-1; DNA: TGTGCCAGCAGCCGGCTCGTTAGCGGGAGGGCCGACAATGAGCAGTTCTTC; CDR3: CASSRLVSGRADNEQFF
size: once; D: .; V: TRBV4-3; J: TRBJ2-1; DNA: TGCGCCAGCAGCCAAGTCTTGCCTATGGATGAGCAGTTCTTC; CDR3: CASSQVLPMDEQFF
size: .; D: .; V: TRBV30; J: TRBJ2-5; DNA: TGTGCCTGGAGTTTGGGACTGCGAGAGACCCAGTACTTC; CDR3: CAWSLGLRETQYF
size: .; D: .; V: TRBV20-1; J: TRBJ1-1; DNA: TGCAGTGCTCCCGGGGACACTGAAGCTTTCTTT; CDR3: CSAPGDTEAFF
size: .; D: .; V: TRBV19; J: TRBJ1-1; DNA: TGTGCCAGTACCCCTGGACAGCCCTCTGAAGCTTTCTTT; CDR3: CASTPGQPSEAFF
size: .; D: TRBD1; V: TRBV10-3; J: TRBJ1-6; DNA: TGTGCCATCAGTAAGGGACAGGGGCAACATAATTCACCCCTCCACTTT; CDR3: CAISKGQGQHNSPLHF
size: .; D: TRBD1; V: TRBV5-1; J: TRBJ2-7; DNA: TGCGCCAGCGGGGAGACAGGGATGACCTACGAGCAGTACTTC; CDR3: CASGETGMTYEQYF
size: .; D: TRBD1; V: TRBV5-6; J: TRBJ1-1; DNA: TGTGCCAGCAGCTTACAAACAGGGGTGGTCACTGAAGCTTTCTTT; CDR3: CASSLQTGVVTEAFF
size: .; D: TRBD1; V: TRBV27; J: TRBJ2-5; DNA: TGTGCCAGCAGTTTCTCCTTGACAGGGGATCAAGAGACCCAGTACTTC; CDR3: CASSFSLTGDQETQYF
size: .; D: .; V: TRBV5-1; J: TRBJ2-1; DNA: TGCGCCAGCAGCTTGGAAACTGGTGAGCAGTTCTTC; CDR3: CASSLETGEQFF
size: .; D: TRBD2; V: TRBV2; J: TRBJ2-3; DNA: TGTGCCAGCAGGAACGTCCTAGCGGGAGCATCGGATACGCAGTATTTT; CDR3: CASRNVLAGASDTQYF
size: once; D: TRBD2; V: TRBV19; J: TRBJ2-1; DNA: TGTGCCAGTAGTACGGTCGGACTAGCGGGAACCAACAATGAGCAGTTCTTC; CDR3: CASSTVGLAGTNNEQFF
size: .; D: .; V: TRBV4-1; J: TRBJ2-2; DNA: TGCGCCAGCAGCCGGGGCCTCACCGGGGAGCTGTTTTTT; CDR3: CASSRGLTGELFF
size: once; D: .; V: TRBV5-4; J: TRBJ2-5; DNA: TGTGCCAGCAGCTGGGACGGAGGGGTCCAAGAGACCCAGTACTTC; CDR3: CASSWDGGVQETQYF
size: once; D: .; V: TRBV6-5; J: TRBJ2-5; DNA: TGTGCCAGCAGTTACGGGCCCCGGGGAGAGACCCAGTACTTC; CDR3: CASSYGPRGETQYF
size: .; D: TRBD1; V: TRBV30; J: TRBJ1-6; DNA: TGTGCCTGGACGCGACAGGGAAACTCACCCCTCCACTTT; CDR3: CAWTRQGNSPLHF
size: .; D: TRBD1; V: TRBV7-6; J: TRBJ2-7; DNA: TGTGCCAGCAGCCGCGGGACAGGGGGACCCTACGAGCAGTACTTC; CDR3: CASSRGTGGPYEQYF
size: once; D: TRBD2; V: TRBV19; J: TRBJ2-3; DNA: TGTGCCAGTAGTATAAGGGAGGGACGCACAGATACGCAGTATTTT; CDR3: CASSIREGRTDTQYF
size: .; D: .; V: TRBV27; J: TRBJ2-1; DNA: TGTGCCAGCAGTGACTCCCCCTACAATGAGCAGTTCTTC; CDR3: CASSDSPYNEQFF